The clone carrying this TCR beta chain was seen only a few times. Its specificity is unknown. Libraries for TCRalpha and TCRbeta carried sample barcodes and unique molecular identifiers via 5'RACE. One entry per CDR3 protein, called by TCRdb with MiXCR from the 5' RACE reads. Of about 350,000 distinct CDR3 sequences in the sample, 12% to 15% were seen once. This sample is part of a study of T-cell memory formation after mild COVID-19. Study outcomes and limitations: In pre-infection memory, a portion of responding clones appeared, which suggested that cross-reactive memory joined. Day 15 to 85 contracting clones showed balanced CD4/CD8; day 15 to 37 expanders favored CD4+.

The V end lost 7 bases, the J end lost 2 bases, and 10 bases lay between the germline ends. Germline V gives CDR1 SGDLS, CDR2 YYNGEE. The CDR3 sequence is 13 residues long. The TCR sequence derives from a man in his late teens or twenties who had mild COVID-19 (a few samples of this study predate the infection). Cell type and time point are not known. The sample comprised PBMCs or a T cell subset sorted from them (not recorded which). The chain joins TRBV9 to TRBJ1-5, with D possibly TRBD1 on 5 matching bases. The CDR3 reads CASGWGGNQPQHF. CDR3 nucleotide sequence: TGTGCCAGCGGTTGGGGCGGCAATCAGCCCCAGCATTTT.